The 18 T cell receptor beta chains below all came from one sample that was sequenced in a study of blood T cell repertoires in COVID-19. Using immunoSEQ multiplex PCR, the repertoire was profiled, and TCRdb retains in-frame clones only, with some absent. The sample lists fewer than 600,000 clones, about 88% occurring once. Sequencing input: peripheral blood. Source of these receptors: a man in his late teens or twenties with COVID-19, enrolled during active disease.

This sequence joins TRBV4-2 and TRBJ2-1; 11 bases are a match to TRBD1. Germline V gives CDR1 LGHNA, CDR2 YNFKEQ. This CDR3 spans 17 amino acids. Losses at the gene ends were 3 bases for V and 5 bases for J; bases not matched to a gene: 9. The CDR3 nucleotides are TGTGCCAGCAGCCAGTTTGGGACAGGGGGAGAGAACAATGAGCAGTTCTTC. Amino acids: CASSQFGTGGENNEQFF.

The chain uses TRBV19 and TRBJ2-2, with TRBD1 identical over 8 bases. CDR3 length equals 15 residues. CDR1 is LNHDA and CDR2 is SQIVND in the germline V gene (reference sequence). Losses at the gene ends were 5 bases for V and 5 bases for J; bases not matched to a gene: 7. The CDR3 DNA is TGTGCCAGTAGTCCCTGGACAGGGTGGACCGGGGAGCTGTTTTTT. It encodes CASSPWTGWTGELFF.

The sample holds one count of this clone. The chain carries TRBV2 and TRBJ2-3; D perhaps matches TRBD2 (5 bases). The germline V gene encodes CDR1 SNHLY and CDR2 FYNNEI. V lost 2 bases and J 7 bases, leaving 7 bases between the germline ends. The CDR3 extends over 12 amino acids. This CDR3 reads CASSEKRYTQYF. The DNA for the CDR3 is TGTGCCAGCAGTGAAAAGCGGTATACGCAGTATTTT.

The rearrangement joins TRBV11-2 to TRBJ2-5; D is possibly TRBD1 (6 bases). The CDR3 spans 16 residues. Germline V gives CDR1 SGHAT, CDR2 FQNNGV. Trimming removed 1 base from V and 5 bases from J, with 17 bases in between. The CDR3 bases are TGTGCCAGCAGCTTAGGACTGATGGGGGCGCGGGAGACCCAGTACTTC. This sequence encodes CASSLGLMGARETQYF.

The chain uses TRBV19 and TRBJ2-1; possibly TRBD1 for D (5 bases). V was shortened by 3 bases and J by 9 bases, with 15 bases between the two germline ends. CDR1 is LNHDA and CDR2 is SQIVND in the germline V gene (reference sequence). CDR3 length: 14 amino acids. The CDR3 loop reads CASSIQGRWGEQFF. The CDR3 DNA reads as TGTGCCAGTAGTATTCAGGGTCGGTGGGGTGAGCAGTTCTTC.

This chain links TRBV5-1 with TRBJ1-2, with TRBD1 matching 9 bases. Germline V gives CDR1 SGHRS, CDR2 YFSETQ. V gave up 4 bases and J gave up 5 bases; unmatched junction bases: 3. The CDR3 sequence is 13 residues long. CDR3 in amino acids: CASSPDRGYGYTF. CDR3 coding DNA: TGCGCCAGCAGCCCGGACAGGGGTTATGGCTACACCTTC.

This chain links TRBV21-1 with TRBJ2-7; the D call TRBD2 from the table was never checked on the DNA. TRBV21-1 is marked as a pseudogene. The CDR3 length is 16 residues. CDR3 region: CASSKKLAGGDHEQYF. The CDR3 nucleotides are TGTGCCAGCAGCAAAAAACTAGCGGGAGGCGACCACGAGCAGTACTTC.

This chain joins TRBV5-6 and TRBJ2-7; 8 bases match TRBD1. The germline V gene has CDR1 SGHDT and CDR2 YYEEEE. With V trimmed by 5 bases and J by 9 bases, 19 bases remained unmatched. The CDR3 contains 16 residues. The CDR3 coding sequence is TGTGCCAGCAGGGGCAGGGGGCGCGGCCGAGAATCGGGGCAGTACTTC. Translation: CASRGRGRGRESGQYF.

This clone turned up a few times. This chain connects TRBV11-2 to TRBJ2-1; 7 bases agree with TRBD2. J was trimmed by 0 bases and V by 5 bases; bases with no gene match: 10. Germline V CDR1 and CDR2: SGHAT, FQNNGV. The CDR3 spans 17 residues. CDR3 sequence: CASSGTREGSSYNEQFF. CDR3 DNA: TGTGCCAGCAGCGGGACGAGGGAGGGCAGCTCCTACAATGAGCAGTTCTTC.

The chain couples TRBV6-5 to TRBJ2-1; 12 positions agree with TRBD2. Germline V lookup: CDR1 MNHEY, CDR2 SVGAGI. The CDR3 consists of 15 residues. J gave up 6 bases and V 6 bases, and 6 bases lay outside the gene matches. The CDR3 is CASRDRTSGTNEQFF. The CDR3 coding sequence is TGTGCCAGCAGGGATAGGACTAGCGGGACCAATGAGCAGTTCTTC.

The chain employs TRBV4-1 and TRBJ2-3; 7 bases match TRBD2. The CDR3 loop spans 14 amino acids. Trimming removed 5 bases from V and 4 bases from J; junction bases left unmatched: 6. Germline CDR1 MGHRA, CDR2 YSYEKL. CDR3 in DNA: TGCGCCAGCAGCTTCGGACTAGTGGCAGATACGCAGTATTTT. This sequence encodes CASSFGLVADTQYF.

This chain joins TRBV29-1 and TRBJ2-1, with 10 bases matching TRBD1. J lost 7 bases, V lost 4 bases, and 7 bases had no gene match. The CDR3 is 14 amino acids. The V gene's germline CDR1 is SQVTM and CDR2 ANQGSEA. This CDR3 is CSVADRGRVNEQFF. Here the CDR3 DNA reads TGCAGCGTTGCAGACAGGGGGCGCGTAAATGAGCAGTTCTTC.

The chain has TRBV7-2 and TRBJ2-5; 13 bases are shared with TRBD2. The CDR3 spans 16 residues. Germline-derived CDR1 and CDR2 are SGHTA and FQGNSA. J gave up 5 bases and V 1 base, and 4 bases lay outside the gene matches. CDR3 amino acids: CASSLVGTSGVETQYF. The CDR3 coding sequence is TGTGCCAGCAGCTTAGTCGGGACTAGCGGGGTGGAGACCCAGTACTTC.

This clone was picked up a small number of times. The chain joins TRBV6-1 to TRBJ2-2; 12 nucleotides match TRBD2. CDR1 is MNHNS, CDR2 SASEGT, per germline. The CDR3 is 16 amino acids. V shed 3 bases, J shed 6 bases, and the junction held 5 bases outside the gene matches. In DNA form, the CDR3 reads TGTGCCAGCAGTGACCGACTAGCGGGAGTATCCGGGGAGCTGTTTTTT. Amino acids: CASSDRLAGVSGELFF.

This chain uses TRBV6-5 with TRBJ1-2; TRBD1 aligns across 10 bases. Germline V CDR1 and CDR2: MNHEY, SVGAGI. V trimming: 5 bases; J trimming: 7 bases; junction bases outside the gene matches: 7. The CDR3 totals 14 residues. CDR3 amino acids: CASSQRTGGGGYTF. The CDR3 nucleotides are TGTGCCAGCAGTCAACGGACAGGGGGGGGTGGCTACACCTTC.

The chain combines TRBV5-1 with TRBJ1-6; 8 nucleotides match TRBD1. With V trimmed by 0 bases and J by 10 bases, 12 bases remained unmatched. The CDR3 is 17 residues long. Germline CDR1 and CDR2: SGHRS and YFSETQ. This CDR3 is CASSLAPLGQGESPLHF. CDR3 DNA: TGCGCCAGCAGCTTGGCCCCCCTAGGACAGGGCGAGTCACCCCTCCACTTT.

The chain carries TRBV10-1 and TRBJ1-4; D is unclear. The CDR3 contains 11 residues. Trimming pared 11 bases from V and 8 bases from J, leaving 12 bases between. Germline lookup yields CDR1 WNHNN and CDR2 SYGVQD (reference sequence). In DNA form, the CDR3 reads TGCGCCGGGGTGAGGGTGGAAAAACTGTTTTTT. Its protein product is CAGVRVEKLFF.

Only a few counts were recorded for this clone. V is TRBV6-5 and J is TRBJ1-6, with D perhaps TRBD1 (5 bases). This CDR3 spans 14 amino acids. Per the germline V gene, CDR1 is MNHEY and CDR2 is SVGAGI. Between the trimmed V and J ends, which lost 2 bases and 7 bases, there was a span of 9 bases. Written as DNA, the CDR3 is TGTGCCAGCAGTTACGCAGGGTACAATTCACCCCTCCACTTT. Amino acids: CASSYAGYNSPLHF.